This TCR beta chain was sequenced for a study of blood T cell repertoires in COVID-19. The study recruited people aged about 18 to 95 years across 20 to 30 US areas. Assay used: immunoSEQ multiplex PCR; TCRdb lists only in-frame clones, some missing. The repertoire holds about 440,000 clones, with approximately 90% as singletons. The TCR was taken from a woman aged 18 to 35 with acute COVID-19. Sequencing was performed on PBMCs or T cells enriched from blood (not recorded which).

The CDR3 region has the DNA TGTGCCAGCAGTCTACTAGATACTTACCTAGCGGGGGACACAGATACGCAGTATTTT. Its protein is CASSLLDTYLAGDTDTQYF. V is TRBV6-2 or TRBV6-3 and J is TRBJ2-3, with 10 bases that match TRBD2. The CDR3 spans 19 residues. Germline loops: CDR1 MNHEY, CDR2 SVGEGT. J lost 2 bases, V lost 5 bases, and 16 bases had no gene match.